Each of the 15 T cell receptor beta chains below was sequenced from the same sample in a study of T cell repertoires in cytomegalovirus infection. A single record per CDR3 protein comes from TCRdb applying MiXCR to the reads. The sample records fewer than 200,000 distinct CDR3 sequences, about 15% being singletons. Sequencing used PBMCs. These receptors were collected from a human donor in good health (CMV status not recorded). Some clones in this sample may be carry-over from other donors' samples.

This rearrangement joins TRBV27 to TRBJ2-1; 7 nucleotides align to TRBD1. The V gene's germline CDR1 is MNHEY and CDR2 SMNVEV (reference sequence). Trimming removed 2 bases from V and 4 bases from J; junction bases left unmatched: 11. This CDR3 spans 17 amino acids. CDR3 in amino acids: CASSLGTVPFPYNEQFF. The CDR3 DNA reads TGTGCCAGCAGTTTAGGGACAGTGCCTTTTCCTTACAATGAGCAGTTCTTC.

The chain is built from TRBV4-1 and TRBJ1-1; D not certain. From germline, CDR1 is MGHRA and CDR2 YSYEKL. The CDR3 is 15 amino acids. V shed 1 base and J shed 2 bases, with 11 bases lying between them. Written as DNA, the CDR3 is TGCGCCAGCAGCCAAGGGGTGAGGGTTAACACTGAAGCTTTCTTT. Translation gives CASSQGVRVNTEAFF.

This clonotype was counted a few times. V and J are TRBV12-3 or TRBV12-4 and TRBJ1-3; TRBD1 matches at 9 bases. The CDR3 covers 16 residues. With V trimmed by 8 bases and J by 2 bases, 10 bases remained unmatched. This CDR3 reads CASSGRGQGTGNTIYF. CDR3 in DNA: TGTGCCAGCTCGGGGAGGGGACAGGGAACTGGAAACACCATATATTTT.

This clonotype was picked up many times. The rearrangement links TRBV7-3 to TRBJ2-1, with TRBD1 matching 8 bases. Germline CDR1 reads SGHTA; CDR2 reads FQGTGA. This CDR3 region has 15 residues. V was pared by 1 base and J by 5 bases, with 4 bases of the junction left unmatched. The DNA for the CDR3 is TGTGCCAGCAGCTTAAACAGGGGGTTGAACAATGAGCAGTTCTTC. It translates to CASSLNRGLNNEQFF.

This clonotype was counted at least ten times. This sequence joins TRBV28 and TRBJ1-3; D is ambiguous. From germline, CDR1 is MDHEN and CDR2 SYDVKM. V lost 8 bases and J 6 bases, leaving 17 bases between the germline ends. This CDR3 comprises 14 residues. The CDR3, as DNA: TGTGCCAGCTCTATAAGAGGAGTAGAAAACACCATATATTTT. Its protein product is CASSIRGVENTIYF.

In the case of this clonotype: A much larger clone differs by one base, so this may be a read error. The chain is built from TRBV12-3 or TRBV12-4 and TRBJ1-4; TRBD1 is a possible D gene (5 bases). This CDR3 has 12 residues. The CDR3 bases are TGTGCCAGCAGTTTTCAGGGTGCGAAACTGTTGTTT. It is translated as CASSFQGAKLLF.

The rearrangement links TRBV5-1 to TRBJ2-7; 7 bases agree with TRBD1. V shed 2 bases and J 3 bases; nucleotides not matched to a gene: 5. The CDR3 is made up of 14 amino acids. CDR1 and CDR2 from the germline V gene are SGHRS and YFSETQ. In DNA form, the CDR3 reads TGCGCCAGCAGCTTACTGGGACAGATCTACGAGCAGTACTTC. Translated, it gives CASSLLGQIYEQYF.

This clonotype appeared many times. For the CDR3, the DNA is TGTGCTAGTGGACAGGACAGGGGTTTGCATACGCAGTATTTT. Its protein is CASGQDRGLHTQYF. This chain connects TRBV12-5 to TRBJ2-3; the match to TRBD1 covers 9 bases. Germline V lookup: CDR1 LGHNT, CDR2 FRNRAP. This CDR3 spans 14 amino acids. Unmatched junction bases numbered 8, after V lost 6 bases and J lost 7 bases.

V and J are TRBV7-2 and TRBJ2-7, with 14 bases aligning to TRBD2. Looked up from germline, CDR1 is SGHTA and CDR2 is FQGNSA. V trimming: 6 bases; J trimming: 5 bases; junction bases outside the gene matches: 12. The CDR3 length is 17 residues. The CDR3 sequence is CASSPGLAGGGKNEQYF. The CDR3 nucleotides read TGTGCCAGCAGTCCCGGACTAGCGGGGGGTGGTAAGAACGAGCAGTACTTC. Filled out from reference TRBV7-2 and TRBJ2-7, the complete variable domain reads GAGVSQSPSNKVTEKGKDVELRCDPISGHTALYWYRQSLGQGLEFLIYFQGNSAPDKSGLPSDRFSAERTGGSVSTLTIQRTQQEDSAVYLCASSPGLAGGGKNEQYFGPGTRLTVT.

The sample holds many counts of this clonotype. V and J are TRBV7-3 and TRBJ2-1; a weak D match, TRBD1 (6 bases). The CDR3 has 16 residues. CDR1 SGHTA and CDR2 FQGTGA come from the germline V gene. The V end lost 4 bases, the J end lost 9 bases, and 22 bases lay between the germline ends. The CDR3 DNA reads TGTGCCAGCAGCTCCAGGGGTTCCCAGATTGGCAGTGAGCAGTTCTTC. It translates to CASSSRGSQIGSEQFF.

CDR3 in amino acids: CASSPPRAFSGNTIYF. CDR3 in DNA: TGTGCCAGCAGTCCCCCCAGGGCATTCTCTGGAAACACCATATATTTT. This chain connects TRBV28 to TRBJ1-3; D might be TRBD1 (5 bases). The CDR3 covers 16 residues. Trimming pared 5 bases from V and 0 bases from J, leaving 14 bases between. Per germline, CDR1 MDHEN and CDR2 SYDVKM.

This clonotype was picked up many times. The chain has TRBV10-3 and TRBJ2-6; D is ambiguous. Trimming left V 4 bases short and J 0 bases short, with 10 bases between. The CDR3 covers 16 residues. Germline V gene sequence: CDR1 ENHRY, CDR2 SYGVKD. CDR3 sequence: CAISVDSGSGANVLTF. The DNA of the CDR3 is TGTGCCATCAGTGTTGATTCAGGCTCTGGGGCCAACGTCCTGACTTTC.

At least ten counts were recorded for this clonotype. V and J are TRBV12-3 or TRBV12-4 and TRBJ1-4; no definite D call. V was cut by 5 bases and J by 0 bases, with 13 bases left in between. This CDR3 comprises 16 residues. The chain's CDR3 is CASSLKTLATNEKLFF. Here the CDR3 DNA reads TGTGCCAGCAGTCTAAAAACCCTCGCAACTAATGAAAAACTGTTTTTT.

The CDR3 sequence is CSVETAGSYNEQFF. Written as DNA, the CDR3 is TGCAGCGTTGAAACAGCGGGAAGCTACAATGAGCAGTTCTTC. The J gene is TRBJ2-1, the V gene TRBV29-1; 7 bases are shared with TRBD2. CDR1 is SQVTM and CDR2 is ANQGSEA in the germline V gene. The CDR3 contains 14 residues. Trimming took 2 bases from V and 3 from J; bases not matched to a gene: 4.

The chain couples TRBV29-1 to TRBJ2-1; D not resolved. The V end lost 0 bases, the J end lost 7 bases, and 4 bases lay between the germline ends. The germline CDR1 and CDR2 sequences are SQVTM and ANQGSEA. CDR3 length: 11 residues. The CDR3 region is CSVEDRNEQFF. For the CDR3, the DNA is TGCAGCGTTGAAGATCGAAATGAGCAGTTCTTC.